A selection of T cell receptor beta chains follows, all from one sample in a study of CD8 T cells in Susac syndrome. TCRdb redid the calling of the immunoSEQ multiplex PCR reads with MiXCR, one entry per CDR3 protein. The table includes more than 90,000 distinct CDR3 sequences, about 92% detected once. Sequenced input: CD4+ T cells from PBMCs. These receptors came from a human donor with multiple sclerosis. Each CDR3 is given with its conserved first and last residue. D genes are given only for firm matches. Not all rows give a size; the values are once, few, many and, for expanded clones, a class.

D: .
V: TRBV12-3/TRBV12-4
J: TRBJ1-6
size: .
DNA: TGTGCCAGCAGTTTAGCGAGTCTTTCACCCCTCCACTTT
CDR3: CASSLASLSPLHF

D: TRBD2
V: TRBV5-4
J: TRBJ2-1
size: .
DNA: TGTGCCAGCAGCTTGGCCGGGGGGGCTTTCTACAATGAGCAGTTCTTC
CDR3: CASSLAGGAFYNEQFF

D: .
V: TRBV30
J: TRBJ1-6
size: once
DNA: TGTGCCGCCCGGCTCTCCGGGAATTCACCCCTCCACTTT
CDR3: CAARLSGNSPLHF

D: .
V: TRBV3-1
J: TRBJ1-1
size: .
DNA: TGTGCCAGCAGCCAAGATTCGGGTGAAGCTTTCTTT
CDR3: CASSQDSGEAFF

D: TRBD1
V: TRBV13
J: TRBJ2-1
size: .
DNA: TGTGCCAGCAGCCGGACAGGGAGGGAGCAGTTCTTC
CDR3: CASSRTGREQFF

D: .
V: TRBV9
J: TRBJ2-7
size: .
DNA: TGTGCCAGCAGCGCGGGTAGCGGCTACGAGCAGTACTTC
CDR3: CASSAGSGYEQYF

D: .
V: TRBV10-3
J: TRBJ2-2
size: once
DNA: TGTGCCATACAGGGAACCGGGGAGCTGTTTTTT
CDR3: CAIQGTGELFF

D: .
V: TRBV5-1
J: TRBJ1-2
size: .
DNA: TGCGCCAGCAGCCAGGGCCAGGTCTATGGCTACACCTTC
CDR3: CASSQGQVYGYTF

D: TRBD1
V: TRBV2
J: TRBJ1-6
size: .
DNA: TGTGCCATCGGCGGGGCGACAGGGAATTCACCCCTCCACTTT
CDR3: CAIGGATGNSPLHF

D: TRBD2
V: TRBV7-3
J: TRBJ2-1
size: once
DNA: TGTGCCAGCAGCCGTCTAGCGGGGGGCGTAGATGAGCAGTTCTTC
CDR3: CASSRLAGGVDEQFF

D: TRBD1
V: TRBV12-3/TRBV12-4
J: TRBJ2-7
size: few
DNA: TGTGCCAGCAGTGCGGGACAGGGTTCGAACGAGCAGTACTTC
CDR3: CASSAGQGSNEQYF

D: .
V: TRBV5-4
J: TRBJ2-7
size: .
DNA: TGTGCCAGCAGCCCTAACTCCTACGAGCAGTACTTC
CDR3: CASSPNSYEQYF

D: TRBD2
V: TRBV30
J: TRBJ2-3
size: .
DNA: TGTGCCTGGAGTGCGCTAGCGGGGGGGCCTTTAGATACGCAGTATTTT
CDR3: CAWSALAGGPLDTQYF

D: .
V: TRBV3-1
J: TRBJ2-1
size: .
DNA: TGTGCCAGCACCTTAGGCACGACGAGCAATGAGCAGTTCTTC
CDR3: CASTLGTTSNEQFF

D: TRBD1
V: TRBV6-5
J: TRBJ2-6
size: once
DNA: TGTGCCAGCAGTACCCGACAGGGGGCTTTAGAGGGGGCCAACGTCCTGACTTTC
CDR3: CASSTRQGALEGANVLTF

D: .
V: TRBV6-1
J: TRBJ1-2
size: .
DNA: TGTGCCAGCAGTGACGACAAAGGCTATGGCTACACCTTC
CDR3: CASSDDKGYGYTF

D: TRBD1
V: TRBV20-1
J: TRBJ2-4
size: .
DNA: TGCAGTGTCAGCGCGACAGGGGGCTGGAACATTCAGTACTTC
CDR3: CSVSATGGWNIQYF

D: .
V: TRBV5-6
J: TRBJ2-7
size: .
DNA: TGTGCCAGCAGAGGCCGGGACATGAGCTCCTACGAGCAGTACTTC
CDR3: CASRGRDMSSYEQYF

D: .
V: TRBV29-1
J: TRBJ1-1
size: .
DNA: TGCAGCGTTGATACTCAAGCTTTCTTT
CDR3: CSVDTQAFF

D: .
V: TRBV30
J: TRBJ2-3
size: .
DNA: TGTGCCTGGAGTCCTCCCGGGGATACGCAGTATTTT
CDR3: CAWSPPGDTQYF

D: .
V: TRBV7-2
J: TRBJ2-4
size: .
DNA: TGTGCCAGCAGCTTAGGACGGGCGGGGCTCCTCGGGGGAAACATTCAGTACTTC
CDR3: CASSLGRAGLLGGNIQYF

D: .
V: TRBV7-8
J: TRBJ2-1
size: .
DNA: TGTGCCAGCAGCCCGCGGGCCAGCTCCCTATGGGATGAGCAGTTCTTC
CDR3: CASSPRASSLWDEQFF

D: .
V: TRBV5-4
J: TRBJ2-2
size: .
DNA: TGTGCCAGCAGCTTGAGCAGGGGAGGGACCGGGGAGCTGTTTTTT
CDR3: CASSLSRGGTGELFF

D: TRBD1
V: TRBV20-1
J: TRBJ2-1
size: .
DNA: TGCAGTGCTAGGGGGACAGGGTACAATGAGCAGTTCTTC
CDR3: CSARGTGYNEQFF

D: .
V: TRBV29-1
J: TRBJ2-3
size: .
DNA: TGCAGCGTTGTTGGCGATGTGAATACAGTAGATACGCAGTATTTT
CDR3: CSVVGDVNTVDTQYF

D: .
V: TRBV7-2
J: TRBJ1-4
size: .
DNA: TGTGCCAGCAGCTTTCCAAGGGGAGAACTGTTTTTT
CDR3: CASSFPRGELFF

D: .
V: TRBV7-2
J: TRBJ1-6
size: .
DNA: TGTGCCAGCAGCTTATTTGGGTGGGGAAGCGAAAATTCACCCCTCCACTTT
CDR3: CASSLFGWGSENSPLHF

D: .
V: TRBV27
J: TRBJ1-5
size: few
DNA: TGTGCCAGCAGCTCCGGGGGTTGGCAGCCCCAGCATTTT
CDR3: CASSSGGWQPQHF

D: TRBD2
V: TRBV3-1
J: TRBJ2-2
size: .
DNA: TGTGCCAGCAGCTCGGGACTAGCGCTTAACACCGGGGAGCTGTTTTTT
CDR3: CASSSGLALNTGELFF

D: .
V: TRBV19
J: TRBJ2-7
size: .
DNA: TGTGCCAGTAGTATCCCGGGGACCTACGAGCAGTACTTC
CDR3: CASSIPGTYEQYF

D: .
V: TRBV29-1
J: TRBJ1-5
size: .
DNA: TGCAGCGTTCCCCTTTATCAGGGACGCAATCAGCCCCAGCATTTT
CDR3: CSVPLYQGRNQPQHF

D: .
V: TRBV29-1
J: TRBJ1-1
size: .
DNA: TGCAGCGTTGAACGGTTTTTTGAAGCTTTCTTT
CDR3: CSVERFFEAFF

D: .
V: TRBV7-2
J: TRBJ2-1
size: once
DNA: TGTGCCAGCAGGTTCCGGGGGGCGGGGGCCCTCTCCTACAATGAGCAGTTCTTC
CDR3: CASRFRGAGALSYNEQFF

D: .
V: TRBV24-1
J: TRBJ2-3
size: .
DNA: TGTGCCACCGGACCCGGAGATACGCAGTATTTT
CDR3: CATGPGDTQYF

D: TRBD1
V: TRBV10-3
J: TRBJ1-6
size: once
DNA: TGTGCCATCAGTGAGCCCCCGGGACAGGGGACTTCACCCCTCCACTTT
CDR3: CAISEPPGQGTSPLHF

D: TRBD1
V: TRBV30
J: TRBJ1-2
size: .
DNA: TGTGCCTGGACCCTCAGGGGGCAAGGGCTCCATGGCTACACCTTC
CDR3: CAWTLRGQGLHGYTF

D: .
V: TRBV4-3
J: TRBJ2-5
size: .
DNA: TGCGCCAGCAGCCAAGAAACCAACCGACAAGAGACCCAGTACTTC
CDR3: CASSQETNRQETQYF

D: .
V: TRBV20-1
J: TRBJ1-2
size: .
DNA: TGCAGTGCTAGAGATACAGGAAACTATGGCTACACCTTC
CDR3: CSARDTGNYGYTF

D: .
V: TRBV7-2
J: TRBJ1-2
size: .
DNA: TGTGCCAGCAGCTTCGGCGGGGTCTATGGCTACACCTTC
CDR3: CASSFGGVYGYTF

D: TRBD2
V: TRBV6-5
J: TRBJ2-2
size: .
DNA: TGTGCCAGCAGACCCCTAGCGGGGGCCGGGGAGCTGTTTTTT
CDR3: CASRPLAGAGELFF

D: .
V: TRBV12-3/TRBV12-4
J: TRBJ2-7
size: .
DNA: TGTGCCAGCAACAACGCTATGGGCCTACGCGGAGCCGAGCAGTACTTC
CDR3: CASNNAMGLRGAEQYF

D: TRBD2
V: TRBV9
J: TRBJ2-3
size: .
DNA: TGTGCCAGCAGCGTAGTTGGGGCGGGGGTCACAGATACGCAGTATTTT
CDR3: CASSVVGAGVTDTQYF

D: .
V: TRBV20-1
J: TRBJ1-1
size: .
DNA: TGCAGTGCTAGTTACAGGGTCGCTTTCTTT
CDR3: CSASYRVAFF

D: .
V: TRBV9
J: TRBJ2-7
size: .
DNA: TGTGCCAGCTCCAGACAGCACTCGGCGTACGAGCAGTACTTC
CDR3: CASSRQHSAYEQYF

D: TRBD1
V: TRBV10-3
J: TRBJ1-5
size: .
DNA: TGTGCCATCAGTGAGTCGTCAGAGGGGGCCGATTTTCAGCCCCAGCATTTT
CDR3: CAISESSEGADFQPQHF

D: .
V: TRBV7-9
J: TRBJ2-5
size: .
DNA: TGTGCCAGCAGCATAGGTTTAGAGACCCAGTACTTC
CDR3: CASSIGLETQYF

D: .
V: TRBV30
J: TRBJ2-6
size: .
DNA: TGTGCCTGGATGTCCAGGGCTATCTCTGGGGCCAACGTCCTGACTTTC
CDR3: CAWMSRAISGANVLTF

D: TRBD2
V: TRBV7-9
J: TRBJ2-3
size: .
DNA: TGTGCCAGCAGCCTATTAGCGGGTCCCCTCTCGGATACGCAGTATTTT
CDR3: CASSLLAGPLSDTQYF

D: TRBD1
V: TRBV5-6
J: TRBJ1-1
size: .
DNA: TGTGCCAGCAGCTTACAGGGGGCTATAAACACTGAAGCTTTCTTT
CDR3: CASSLQGAINTEAFF

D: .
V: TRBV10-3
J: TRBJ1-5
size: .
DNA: TGTGCCATCAGTAAAGACCTACAGAATCAGCCCCAGCATTTT
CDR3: CAISKDLQNQPQHF

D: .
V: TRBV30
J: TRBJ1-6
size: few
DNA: TGTGCCTGGAGATCAGGGCCGGCAAATTCACCCCTCCACTTT
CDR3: CAWRSGPANSPLHF

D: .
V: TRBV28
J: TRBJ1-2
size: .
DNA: TGTGCCAGCAGTTTACCGGAAGGGGGGGGCTATGGCTACACCTTC
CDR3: CASSLPEGGGYGYTF

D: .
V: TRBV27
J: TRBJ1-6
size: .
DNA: TGTGCCAGCAGTGTTATAAAAGATTCACCCCTCCACTTT
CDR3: CASSVIKDSPLHF